This T cell receptor beta chain is from a study of CD8 T cells in ankylosing spondylitis. Regarding the study as a whole: Clones linked with disease were CD8+ and fairly uncommon in the peripheral blood.

This clonotype was observed a handful of times. Antigen: not known. Libraries for TCR beta were made by quantitative 5'-RACE with molecular barcodes. TCRdb called the 5' RACE reads again in MiXCR, with one record for every CDR3 protein. This table holds 30,000 to 45,000 distinct CDR3 sequences, roughly 11% found once. The TCR sequence derives from a male donor with ankylosing spondylitis. The material sequenced was synovial fluid, either unsorted or a sorted T cell fraction (not recorded which).

The CDR3: CSGVGDRPWEQYF. As DNA, the CDR3 is TGCAGTGGGGTTGGGGACCGCCCCTGGGAGCAGTACTTC. The chain carries TRBV20-1 and TRBJ2-7, with D perhaps matching TRBD1 or TRBD2 (5 bases each). The germline CDR1 and CDR2 sequences are DFQATT and SNEGSKA (reference sequence). The CDR3 is made up of 13 amino acids. V was cut by 7 bases and J by 7 bases, with 20 bases left in between.